Below, 12 T cell receptor beta chains from the same sample are listed, as sequenced in a study of blood T cell repertoires in COVID-19. Sequencing was performed with immunoSEQ multiplex PCR; in TCRdb, only in-frame clones are kept and a portion is missing. Among approximately 480,000 clones listed, about 88% were seen once. Material: peripheral blood. These receptors were obtained from a man younger than 35 with COVID-19, enrolled during active disease.

The chain has TRBV12-3 or TRBV12-4 and TRBJ2-7, with unresolved D. The V end was cut by 6 bases, the J end by 6 bases, with 12 bases between. The CDR3 totals 12 residues. CDR3: CASSLRSAEQYF. The CDR3 bases are TGTGCCAGCAGCCTAAGAAGCGCCGAGCAGTACTTC.

This clone appeared a single time. This sequence joins TRBV5-1 and TRBJ2-3; 16 bases match TRBD2. Germline V gives CDR1 SGHRS, CDR2 YFSETQ. The J segment lost 1 base and the V segment lost 4 bases, leaving 3 bases of the junction unmatched. CDR3 length: 17 residues. The CDR3 spells CASSLGLAGGGTDTQYF. In DNA form, the CDR3 reads TGCGCCAGCAGCCTGGGACTAGCGGGAGGGGGCACAGATACGCAGTATTTT.

The chain employs TRBV27 and TRBJ1-5, with D unresolved. V dropped 1 base and J dropped 1 base, with 5 bases sitting between them. The CDR3 is 14 amino acids. Germline loops: CDR1 MNHEY, CDR2 SMNVEV (reference sequence). The CDR3 spells CASSLYRSNQPQHF. Here the CDR3 DNA reads TGTGCCAGCAGTTTATACCGGAGCAATCAGCCCCAGCATTTT.

The chain combines TRBV11-2 with TRBJ2-2; no firm D call. CDR1 is SGHAT, CDR2 FQNNGV, per germline. V lost 2 bases to trimming and J lost 3 bases, with 10 bases between them. The CDR3 contains 15 residues. This chain's CDR3 is CASSLRLGDTGELFF. The CDR3 DNA reads as TGTGCCAGCAGCTTAAGGCTAGGCGACACCGGGGAGCTGTTTTTT.

This clone has a single count. This sequence joins TRBV2 and TRBJ1-5; D is perhaps TRBD1 (6 bases). This CDR3 comprises 15 residues. V gave up 1 base and J gave up 2 bases, with 9 bases separating them. Germline CDR1 and CDR2: SNHLY and FYNNEI. CDR3 residues: CASSEGGGGNQPQHF. The DNA of the CDR3 is TGTGCCAGCAGTGAAGGAGGGGGGGGCAATCAGCCCCAGCATTTT.

The chain recombines TRBV3-1 (or the pseudogene TRBV3-2) with TRBJ1-4; TRBD1 is a possible D gene (5 bases). This CDR3 has 12 residues. V lost 1 base and J 10 bases, leaving 7 bases between the germline ends. Germline V gene lookup returns CDR1 LGHDT and CDR2 YNNKEL (reference sequence). CDR3 region: CASSQGQGKLFF. Here the CDR3 DNA reads TGTGCCAGCAGCCAAGGGCAGGGAAAACTGTTTTTT.

The chain couples TRBV25-1 to TRBJ2-7; 7 positions match TRBD2. The V gene's germline CDR1 is MGHDK and CDR2 SYGVNS. J lost 2 bases, V lost 0 bases, and 7 bases had no gene match. The CDR3 has 16 residues. CDR3: CASSEYAGGGTYEQYF. In DNA form, the CDR3 reads TGTGCCAGCAGTGAATATGCAGGCGGGGGAACCTACGAGCAGTACTTC.

The chain employs TRBV5-6 and TRBJ2-2, with TRBD2 matching 8 bases. Germline CDR1 and CDR2: SGHDT and YYEEEE. V lost 2 bases, J lost 9 bases, and 12 bases stayed unmatched. The CDR3 has 16 residues. In DNA form, the CDR3 reads TGTGCCAGCAGCTTAGTGGGTAGCGGGAAGAAGTGGGAGCTGTTTTTT. As protein: CASSLVGSGKKWELFF.

CDR3 protein: CASSLGTVGADQPQHF. CDR3 nucleotides: TGTGCCAGCAGCTTGGGGACGGTGGGGGCGGATCAGCCCCAGCATTTT. The chain recombines TRBV7-9 with TRBJ1-5, with a possible D match to TRBD1 (6 bases). The CDR3 covers 16 residues. Trimming shortened V by 3 bases and J by 5 bases, and 17 bases separated the two germline ends. The germline V gene has CDR1 SEHNR and CDR2 FQNEAQ (reference sequence).

The J gene is TRBJ2-3, the V gene TRBV5-8, with D tentatively TRBD2 (6 bases). Germline V gene data show CDR1 as SGHTS and CDR2 as YDEGEE. This CDR3 comprises 20 residues. The V gene lost 0 bases and the J gene lost 0 bases, with 23 bases spanning the gap. The CDR3 region is CASSLGGGSGAISSTDTQYF. DNA of the CDR3: TGTGCCAGCAGCTTGGGAGGTGGTAGCGGAGCCATCTCTAGCACAGATACGCAGTATTTT.

The gene calls are TRBV6-5 and TRBJ2-2, with 9 bases lining up with TRBD2. There are 15 residues in the CDR3. Germline V CDR1 and CDR2: MNHEY, SVGAGI. The V segment lost 7 bases and the J segment 7 bases; nucleotides outside the gene matches: 10. For the CDR3, the DNA is TGTGCCAGCAACCCCGAGCGGGGGGAGCGCGGGGAGCTGTTTTTT. It encodes CASNPERGERGELFF.

V and J are TRBV6-5 and TRBJ1-1; the D gene is possibly TRBD1 (5 bases). The CDR3 is 14 residues long. Deletions cut 6 bases from V and 4 bases from J, with 15 bases between. CDR1 is MNHEY and CDR2 is SVGAGI in the germline V gene. The CDR3 region has the DNA TGTGCCAGCAGGGTCACCCTGGGGGGCACTGAAGCTTTCTTT. Translating it yields CASRVTLGGTEAFF.